This T cell receptor beta chain came from a study of T cells in narcolepsy. Turning to the study itself: Enrolled donors included narcolepsy type 1 or type 2 patients and healthy controls.

Study-level results: Same-patient CSF and blood CD4+ T cell clonotypes included HCRT-specific and TRIB2-specific autoreactive ones. Healthy controls reportedly lacked the autoreactive clonotypes serially found in patients' blood.

The data were produced by immunoSEQ multiplex PCR, yet TCRdb's version contains in-frame clones alone and is incomplete. The sample yields roughly 9,800 clones, more than 65% seen once. In this sample, this clone turned up a few times. As yet, its antigen is unknown. V shed 0 bases and J shed 5 bases, with 10 bases lying between them. CDR3 length: 13 residues. Germline V CDR1 and CDR2: SQVTM, ANQGSEA. This sequence was found in a human donor with narcolepsy. Source material: CD45RA- memory CD8+ T cells from PBMCs. The rearrangement links TRBV29-1 to TRBJ1-1; D gene unclear. The chain's CDR3 is CSVEEREGTEAFF. The CDR3 DNA reads as TGCAGCGTTGAAGAACGCGAAGGTACTGAAGCTTTCTTT.